The 32 T cell receptor beta chains below all came from one sample that was sequenced in a study of identical twins. TCRdb ran MiXCR on the 5' RACE reads and lists one entry per CDR3 protein. In the table there are fewer than 900,000 distinct CDR3 sequences, 15% to 20% of which are singletons. The same sample was also studied in work on T cells expressing NK-cell markers.

Sequences were obtained from PBMCs. These receptors came from a woman aged 18-30 years in good health.

This clonotype has more than one count but fewer than ten. V gene TRBV12-3 or TRBV12-4 combines with J gene TRBJ2-1; possibly TRBD2 for D (6 bases). The CDR3 sequence is 15 residues long. The ends were cut back, 2 bases at V and 5 bases at J, with 13 bases in the middle. This chain's CDR3 is CASSLSAGSHNEQFF. DNA for the CDR3: TGTGCCAGCAGTTTATCCGCGGGGTCACACAATGAGCAGTTCTTC.

The chain uses TRBV5-1 and TRBJ2-4; D might be TRBD1 (6 bases). Deletions cut 4 bases from V and 9 bases from J, with 17 bases between. CDR1 is SGHRS and CDR2 is YFSETQ in the germline V gene. The CDR3 extends over 14 amino acids. This CDR3 reads CASSGVQGSIIQYF. CDR3 DNA sequence: TGCGCCAGCAGCGGGGTACAGGGTAGTATCATTCAGTACTTC. The complete variable domain, with remaining parts taken from reference TRBV5-1 and TRBJ2-4, reads KAGVTQTPRYLIKTRGQQVTLSCSPISGHRSVSWYQQTPGQGLQFLFEYFSETQRNKGNFPGRFSGRQFSNSRSEMNVSTLELGDSALYLCASSGVQGSIIQYFGAGTRLSVL.

The chain couples TRBV7-2 to TRBJ2-5; D is tentatively TRBD1 or TRBD2 (6 bases each). The V end lost 7 bases, the J end lost 1 base, and 13 bases lay between the germline ends. This CDR3 is built from 14 residues. CDR1 is SGHTA, CDR2 FQGNSA, per germline. CDR3 protein: CASTIGGGQETQYF. CDR3 nucleotides: TGTGCCAGCACGATCGGGGGCGGCCAAGAGACCCAGTACTTC.

This clonotype was seen a few times. The chain carries TRBV20-1 and TRBJ1-2, with D maybe TRBD1 (5 bases). This CDR3 region has 14 residues. Germline V gene lookup returns CDR1 DFQATT and CDR2 SNEGSKA (reference sequence). V lost 3 bases and J lost 2, with 13 bases in between. CDR3 sequence reads: CSARGDGINYGYTF. CDR3 nucleotide sequence: TGCAGTGCTAGGGGGGACGGAATCAACTATGGCTACACCTTC.

The V and J genes are TRBV27 and TRBJ2-1; TRBD2 matches at 16 bases. V trimming: 5 bases; J trimming: 8 bases; junction bases outside the gene matches: 6. The CDR3 extends over 16 amino acids. CDR1 and CDR2 (germline): MNHEY, SMNVEV (reference sequence). The CDR3, as DNA: TGTGCCAGCAGTCGCCCTGGGACTAGCGGGGGGGATGAGCAGTTCTTC. Its protein is CASSRPGTSGGDEQFF.

V gene TRBV6-5 combines with J gene TRBJ2-6, with D possibly TRBD2 on 5 matching bases. The CDR3 length is 17 residues. Germline CDR1 is MNHEY and CDR2 is SVGAGI. The V end lost 0 bases, the J end lost 2 bases, and 11 bases lay between the germline ends. The CDR3 spells CASSYSNGETGANVLTF. Written as DNA, the CDR3 is TGTGCCAGCAGTTACTCGAACGGGGAAACTGGGGCCAACGTCCTGACTTTC.

This chain uses TRBV7-8 with TRBJ2-7, with D unresolved. The V gene lost 0 bases and the J gene lost 6 bases, with 6 bases spanning the gap. The CDR3 sequence is 12 residues long. Germline V gene lookup returns CDR1 SGHVS and CDR2 FQNEAQ. CDR3 loop: CASSLAVREQYF. DNA for the CDR3: TGTGCCAGCAGCTTAGCAGTCCGCGAGCAGTACTTC. Supplemented by reference TRBV7-8 and TRBJ2-7, the full variable domain reads GAGVSQSPRYKVAKRGQDVALRCDPISGHVSLFWYQQALGQGPEFLTYFQNEAQLDKSGLPSDRFFAERPEGSVSTLKIQRTQQEDSAVYLCASSLAVREQYFGPGTRLTVT.

The chain carries TRBV6-2 or TRBV6-3 and TRBJ2-7; no firm D call. The CDR3 is 13 amino acids. V was cut by 7 bases and J by 0 bases, with 10 bases left in between. The germline V gene encodes CDR1 MNHEY and CDR2 SVGEGT. As DNA, the CDR3 is TGTGCCAGCAATTTTGTGGACTCCTACGAGCAGTACTTC. Amino acid sequence: CASNFVDSYEQYF.

This clonotype was seen a few times. The chain combines TRBV15 with TRBJ1-2; no definite D call. The CDR3 sequence is 12 residues long. Germline-derived CDR1 and CDR2 are LNHNV and YYDKDF (reference sequence). Trimming pared 0 bases from V and 6 bases from J, leaving 5 bases between. The CDR3 DNA follows: TGTGCCACCAGCAGAGATCGGAATGGCTACACCTTC. Translating gives CATSRDRNGYTF.

This chain links TRBV20-1 with TRBJ1-2; tentatively, D is TRBD1 (5 bases). Deletions cut 0 bases from V and 2 bases from J, with 16 bases between. Germline CDR1 is DFQATT and CDR2 is SNEGSKA (reference sequence). This CDR3 comprises 16 residues. Written as DNA, the CDR3 is TGCAGTGCTAGAGAGACCGTGGGACCGACGAACTATGGCTACACCTTC. It codes for CSARETVGPTNYGYTF.

The chain uses TRBV12-3 or TRBV12-4 and TRBJ2-1; 12 bases fit TRBD2. This CDR3 has 18 amino acids. With V trimmed by 2 bases and J by 9 bases, 14 bases remained unmatched. The CDR3 DNA follows: TGTGCCAGCAGTTTAAGAGTAGAGAAGGGGGGACTAGCGGGTGAGCAGTTCTTC. It is translated as CASSLRVEKGGLAGEQFF.

This clonotype was picked up many times. The J gene is TRBJ2-7, the V gene TRBV12-3 or TRBV12-4, with D possibly called TRBD1 or TRBD2 (5 bases each). Trimming took 5 bases from V and 2 from J, leaving 13 bases between them. CDR3 size: 14 residues. The CDR3 sequence is CASSGTGRTYEQYF. CDR3 coding DNA: TGTGCCAGCAGTGGTACGGGACGAACCTACGAGCAGTACTTC.

This chain connects TRBV20-1 to TRBJ2-1; 7 bases match TRBD1. The CDR3 consists of 14 residues. Germline-derived CDR1 and CDR2 are DFQATT and SNEGSKA (reference sequence). Unmatched junction bases numbered 8, after V lost 5 bases and J lost 4 bases. The CDR3 DNA is TGCAGTGCTCTCCGGGACAGTAAATACAATGAGCAGTTCTTC. Residues: CSALRDSKYNEQFF.

The V call is TRBV7-8, the J call TRBJ1-4; D is unclear. The germline V gene encodes CDR1 SGHVS and CDR2 FQNEAQ. The CDR3 totals 16 residues. With 2 bases removed from V and 4 bases from J, the gap between germline ends came to 14 bases. This CDR3 is CASSLKRSHLNEKLFF. CDR3 nucleotides: TGTGCCAGCAGCTTAAAGCGTAGCCACCTTAATGAAAAACTGTTTTTT.

The gene calls are TRBV20-1 and TRBJ1-2; no clear D gene. V lost 3 bases and J 7 bases, leaving 9 bases between the germline ends. Germline V CDR1 and CDR2: DFQATT, SNEGSKA (reference sequence). The CDR3 has 11 residues. CDR3 bases: TGCAGTGCTAGTAGGGCCGGTGGCTACACCTTC. It translates to CSASRAGGYTF.

This chain links TRBV5-1 with TRBJ2-1; D assignment may be TRBD1 or TRBD2 (5 bases each). The CDR3 sequence is 16 residues long. Trimming cost V 2 bases and J 8 bases, with 20 bases left between them. CDR1 is SGHRS, CDR2 YFSETQ, per germline. As DNA, the CDR3 is TGCGCCAGCAGCTTTTTAGGTAGGGGTCTGGGAGATGAGCAGTTCTTC. Translating it yields CASSFLGRGLGDEQFF.

The chain carries TRBV2 and TRBJ2-3, with 8 bases lining up with TRBD2. Unmatched junction bases numbered 7, after V lost 6 bases and J lost 5 bases. CDR3 size: 14 residues. The germline V gene has CDR1 SNHLY and CDR2 FYNNEI. CDR3 bases: TGTGCCAGCAGACTCGGGACTAGGGAAGATACGCAGTATTTT. Protein: CASRLGTREDTQYF. Combining the CDR3 with reference TRBV2 and TRBJ2-3 gives the whole variable domain EPEVTQTPSHQVTQMGQEVILRCVPISNHLYFYWYRQILGQKVEFLVSFYNNEISEKSEIFDDQFSVERPDGSNFTLKIRSTKLEDSAMYFCASRLGTREDTQYFGPGTRLTVL.

The V and J genes are TRBV7-2 and TRBJ2-1; no definite D call. The CDR3 has 10 amino acids. Trimming took off 3 bases at V and 15 bases at J, with 9 bases between the two ends. Germline values: CDR1 SGHTA, CDR2 FQGNSA. CDR3 amino acids: CASSLTYMFF. As DNA, the CDR3 is TGTGCCAGCAGCTTGACTTACATGTTCTTC.

The rearrangement joins TRBV18 to TRBJ1-1; D uncertain. The V end was cut by 3 bases, the J end by 4 bases, with 9 bases between. CDR3 size: 13 residues. Germline V gene sequence: CDR1 KGHSH, CDR2 LQKENI. The CDR3 DNA sequence: TGTGCCAGCTCACCGGACCTGATCACTGAAGCTTTCTTT. It encodes CASSPDLITEAFF.

The chain combines TRBV30 with TRBJ2-1; 7 bases align to TRBD2. The CDR3 is made up of 14 amino acids. J gave up 7 bases and V 4 bases, and 10 bases lay outside the gene matches. The germline V gene has CDR1 GTSNPN and CDR2 SVGIG (reference sequence). CDR3 sequence: CAWNVGGSQNEQFF. CDR3 in DNA: TGTGCCTGGAATGTCGGCGGGAGTCAAAATGAGCAGTTCTTC.

The J gene is TRBJ2-5, the V gene TRBV7-9; D gene ambiguous. The V and J ends lost 5 bases and 1 base respectively, with 14 bases between them. Looked up from germline, CDR1 is SEHNR and CDR2 is FQNEAQ (reference sequence). The CDR3 consists of 15 residues. The CDR3 DNA sequence: TGTGCCAGCAGCCCCCGGCGCGCGGCCCAAGAGACCCAGTACTTC. Translation: CASSPRRAAQETQYF. The full variable domain, in which reference TRBV7-9 and TRBJ2-5 provide the parts outside the CDR3, is DTGVSQNPRHKITKRGQNVTFRCDPISEHNRLYWYRQTLGQGPEFLTYFQNEAQLEKSRLLSDRFSAERPKGSFSTLEIQRTEQGDSAMYLCASSPRRAAQETQYFGPGTRLLVL.

V gene TRBV2 combines with J gene TRBJ2-1, with 12 bases that match TRBD2. There are 15 residues in the CDR3. CDR1 and CDR2 (germline): SNHLY, FYNNEI. Trimming at V came to 3 bases and at J to 9 bases, leaving 6 bases not matched to a gene. CDR3 sequence (DNA): TGTGCCAGCAGTGAGACTAGCGGGAGAGGAAGTGAGCAGTTCTTC. Translation gives CASSETSGRGSEQFF.

This clonotype was detected a few times. In DNA, the CDR3 is TGCAGTGCTAGATTCGATGAGCAGTTCTTC. Protein: CSARFDEQFF. V and J are TRBV20-1 and TRBJ2-1; no clear D. Germline V gene data show CDR1 as DFQATT and CDR2 as SNEGSKA (reference sequence). The V gene lost 2 bases and the J gene lost 8 bases, with 4 bases spanning the gap. This CDR3 has 10 amino acids.

This clonotype has just a few counts. The chain combines TRBV5-6 with TRBJ2-7; 7 nucleotides agree with TRBD1. The CDR3 length is 13 residues. Trimming cost V 4 bases and J 4 bases; bases outside gene matches: 5. Germline values: CDR1 SGHDT, CDR2 YYEEEE. The CDR3 here is CASSTGTVYEQYF. DNA of the CDR3: TGTGCCAGCAGCACAGGGACAGTATACGAGCAGTACTTC.

This chain uses TRBV5-6 with TRBJ2-1, with 7 bases aligning to TRBD2. Germline V gene lookup returns CDR1 SGHDT and CDR2 YYEEEE. This CDR3 has 17 residues. Unmatched junction bases numbered 8, after V lost 2 bases and J lost 0 bases. This CDR3 is CASSFLGGVSSYNEQFF. The CDR3 nucleotides read TGTGCCAGCAGCTTTTTGGGGGGGGTGAGCTCCTACAATGAGCAGTTCTTC.

This sequence joins TRBV6-1 and TRBJ2-5; D tentatively fits TRBD1 or TRBD2 (6 bases each). Germline V gene sequence: CDR1 MNHNS, CDR2 SASEGT. The length of the CDR3 is 16 residues. V dropped 3 bases and J dropped 4 bases, with 18 bases sitting between them. CDR3 in amino acids: CASSERQDLGGETQYF. The CDR3 bases are TGTGCCAGCAGTGAGAGACAGGACCTCGGGGGAGAGACCCAGTACTTC.

The chain joins TRBV20-1 to TRBJ1-4; 7 positions match TRBD1. Germline V gene data show CDR1 as DFQATT and CDR2 as SNEGSKA (reference sequence). This CDR3 has 11 residues. The junction had 2 bases not matched to a gene; V was cut back by 6 bases and J by 7 bases. CDR3 coding DNA: TGCAGTGCCCCAGGGGGTGAAAAACTGTTTTTT. Translated: CSAPGGEKLFF.

This clonotype came up a few times. The chain uses TRBV10-3 and TRBJ2-7; tentatively, D is TRBD2 (6 bases). The CDR3 is 13 amino acids. Trimming shortened V by 3 bases and J by 3 bases, and 9 bases separated the two germline ends. Germline V gene data show CDR1 as ENHRY and CDR2 as SYGVKD. CDR3 in amino acids: CAISDGGYYEQYF. The CDR3 region has the DNA TGTGCCATCAGTGACGGGGGATACTACGAGCAGTACTTC.

This clonotype has only a few counts. This chain uses TRBV20-1 with TRBJ2-3, with 9 nucleotides matching TRBD1. Germline CDR1 DFQATT, CDR2 SNEGSKA (reference sequence). The CDR3 is made up of 13 amino acids. Trimming took 6 bases from V and 4 from J; bases not matched to a gene: 5. The DNA for the CDR3 is TGCAGTGCGTTGGACAGGGGCTCAGATACGCAGTATTTT. Residues: CSALDRGSDTQYF.

There are a few counts of this clonotype. The chain couples TRBV29-1 to TRBJ1-1; D gene unclear. This CDR3 region has 11 residues. V gave up 8 bases and J gave up 1 base, with 8 bases separating them. In germline, CDR1 is SQVTM, CDR2 ANQGSEA. The CDR3, as DNA: TGCAGCACCGTTTCGAACACTGAAGCTTTCTTT. It codes for CSTVSNTEAFF.

This clonotype has more than one count but fewer than ten. The J gene is TRBJ2-1, the V gene TRBV6-1; 10 nucleotides line up with TRBD2. Germline-derived CDR1 and CDR2 are MNHNS and SASEGT. The CDR3 has 18 residues. The ends lost 4 bases at V and 1 base at J; junction bases unmatched: 10. This CDR3 reads CASSAVTSGPYSYNEQFF. The CDR3 DNA follows: TGTGCCAGCAGTGCTGTGACTAGCGGGCCATATTCCTACAATGAGCAGTTCTTC.

The chain employs TRBV18 and TRBJ2-1; D tentatively reads TRBD1 or TRBD2 (5 bases each). Germline CDR1 is KGHSH and CDR2 is LQKENI. With 6 bases removed from V and 7 bases from J, the gap between germline ends came to 22 bases. The CDR3 extends over 16 amino acids. As DNA, the CDR3 is TGTGCCAGCTCCCTCAGATCAGGGACCCCGCGGAATGAGCAGTTCTTC. Translated: CASSLRSGTPRNEQFF.